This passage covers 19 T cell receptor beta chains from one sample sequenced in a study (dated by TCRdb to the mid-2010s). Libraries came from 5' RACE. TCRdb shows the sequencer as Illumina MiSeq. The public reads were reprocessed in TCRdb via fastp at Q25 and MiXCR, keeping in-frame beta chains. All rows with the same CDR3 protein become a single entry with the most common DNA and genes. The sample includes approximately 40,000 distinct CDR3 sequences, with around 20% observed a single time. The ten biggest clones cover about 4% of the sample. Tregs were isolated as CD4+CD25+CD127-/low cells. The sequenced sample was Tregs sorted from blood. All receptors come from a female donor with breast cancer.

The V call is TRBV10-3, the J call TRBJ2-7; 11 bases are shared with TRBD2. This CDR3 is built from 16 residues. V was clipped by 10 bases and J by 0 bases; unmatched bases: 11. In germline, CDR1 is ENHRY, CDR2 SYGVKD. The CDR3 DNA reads TGTGCCACCCACCCAACTAGCGGGAGAAGCTCCTACGAGCAGTACTTC. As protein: CATHPTSGRSSYEQYF.

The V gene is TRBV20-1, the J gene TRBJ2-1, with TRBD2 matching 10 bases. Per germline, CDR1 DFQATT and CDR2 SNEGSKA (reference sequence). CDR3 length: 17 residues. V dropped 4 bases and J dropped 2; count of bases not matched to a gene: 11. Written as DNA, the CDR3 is TGCAGTGCTAAAGCCGGGACTAGCGTTCGACCCTACAATGAGCAGTTCTTC. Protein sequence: CSAKAGTSVRPYNEQFF.

In DNA form, the CDR3 reads TGTGCCAGCAGTTCATTCGGGGGGCACGAGTCGGATACGCAGTATTTT. This sequence encodes CASSSFGGHESDTQYF. This chain connects TRBV12-3 or TRBV12-4 to TRBJ2-3; D may be TRBD2 (7 bases). The CDR3 consists of 16 residues. Deletions cut 4 bases from V and 6 bases from J, with 20 bases between.

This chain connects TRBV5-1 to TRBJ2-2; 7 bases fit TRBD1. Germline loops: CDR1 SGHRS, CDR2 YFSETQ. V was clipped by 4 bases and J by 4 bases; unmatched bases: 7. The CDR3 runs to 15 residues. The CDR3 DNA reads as TGCGCCAGCAGCCCCCCAGGGGGTGGCACCGGGGAGCTGTTTTTT. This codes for CASSPPGGGTGELFF.

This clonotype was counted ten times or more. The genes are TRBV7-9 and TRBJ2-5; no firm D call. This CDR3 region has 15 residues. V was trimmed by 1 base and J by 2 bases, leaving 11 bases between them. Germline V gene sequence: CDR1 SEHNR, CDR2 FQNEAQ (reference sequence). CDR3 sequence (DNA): TGTGCCAGCAGCTTAGTTGCGGCAGAGCAAGAGACCCAGTACTTC. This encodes CASSLVAAEQETQYF.

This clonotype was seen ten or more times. The CDR3 coding sequence is TGTGCCAGCAGCTCCCATCCGGGACAACCGATGGGGGAGCAGTACTTC. This codes for CASSSHPGQPMGEQYF. The chain joins TRBV9 to TRBJ2-7, with D perhaps matching TRBD1 (6 bases). The CDR3 spans 16 residues. The germline V gene encodes CDR1 SGDLS and CDR2 YYNGEE. The V end was cut by 4 bases, the J end by 7 bases, with 24 bases between.

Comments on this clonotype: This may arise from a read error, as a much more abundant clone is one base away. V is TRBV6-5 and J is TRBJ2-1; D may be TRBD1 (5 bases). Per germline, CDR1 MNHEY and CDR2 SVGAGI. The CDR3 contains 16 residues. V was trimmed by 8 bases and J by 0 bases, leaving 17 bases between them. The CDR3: CASGRGGDLSYNEQFF. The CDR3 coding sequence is TGTGCCAGCGGTAGGGGCGGAGACCTCTCCTACAATGAGCAGTTCTTC.

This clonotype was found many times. CDR3 residues: CASSGLDPGDRGRGFGHKDTQYF. The CDR3 DNA is TGCGCCAGCAGCGGTCTGGACCCCGGAGACAGGGGAAGGGGTTTCGGGCACAAGGATACGCAGTATTTT. This chain uses TRBV5-1 with TRBJ2-3; 8 bases line up with TRBD1. In germline, CDR1 is SGHRS, CDR2 YFSETQ. CDR3 length equals 23 residues. The ends lost 4 bases at V and 6 bases at J; junction bases unmatched: 34.

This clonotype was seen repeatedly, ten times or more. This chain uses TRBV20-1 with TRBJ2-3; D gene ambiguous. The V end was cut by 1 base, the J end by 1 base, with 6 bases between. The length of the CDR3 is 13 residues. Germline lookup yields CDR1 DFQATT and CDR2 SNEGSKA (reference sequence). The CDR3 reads CSARGPRTDTQYF. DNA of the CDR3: TGCAGTGCTAGAGGACCTCGCACAGATACGCAGTATTTT.

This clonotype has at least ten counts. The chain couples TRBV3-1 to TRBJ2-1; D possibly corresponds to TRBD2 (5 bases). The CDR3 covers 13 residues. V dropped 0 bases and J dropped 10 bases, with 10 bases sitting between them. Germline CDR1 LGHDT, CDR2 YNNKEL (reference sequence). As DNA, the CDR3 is TGTGCCAGCAGCCAAGACGGCCCGGGAGAGCAGTTCTTC. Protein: CASSQDGPGEQFF.

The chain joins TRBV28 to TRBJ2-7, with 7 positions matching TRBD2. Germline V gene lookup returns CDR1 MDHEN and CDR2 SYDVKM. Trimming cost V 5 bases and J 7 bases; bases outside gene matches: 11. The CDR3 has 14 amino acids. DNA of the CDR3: TGTGCCAGCAGTAAGCGGGGCGCCTCACGAGAGCAGTACTTC. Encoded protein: CASSKRGASREQYF.

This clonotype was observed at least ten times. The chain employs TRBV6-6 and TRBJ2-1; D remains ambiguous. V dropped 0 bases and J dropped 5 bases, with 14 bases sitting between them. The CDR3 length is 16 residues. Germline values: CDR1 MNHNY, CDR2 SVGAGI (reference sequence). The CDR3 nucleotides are TGTGCCAGCAGTTACTCATGGCGAAGGTGGGACAATGAGCAGTTCTTC. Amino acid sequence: CASSYSWRRWDNEQFF.

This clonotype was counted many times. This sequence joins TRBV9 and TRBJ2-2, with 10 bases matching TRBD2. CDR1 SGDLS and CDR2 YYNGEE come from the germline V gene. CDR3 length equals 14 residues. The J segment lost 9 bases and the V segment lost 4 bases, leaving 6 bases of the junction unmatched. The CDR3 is CASSSSSGRRELFF. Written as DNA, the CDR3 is TGTGCCAGCAGCTCATCTAGCGGGAGAAGGGAGCTGTTTTTT. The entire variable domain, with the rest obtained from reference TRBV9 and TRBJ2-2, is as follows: DSGVTQTPKHLITATGQRVTLRCSPRSGDLSVYWYQQSLDQGLQFLIQYYNGEERAKGNILERFSAQQFPDLHSELNLSSLELGDSALYFCASSSSSGRRELFFGEGSRLTVL.

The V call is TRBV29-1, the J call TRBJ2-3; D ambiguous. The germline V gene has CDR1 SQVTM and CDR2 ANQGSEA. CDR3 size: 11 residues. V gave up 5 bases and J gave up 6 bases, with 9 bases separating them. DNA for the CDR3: TGCAGCGTTAGAAGTCCTGATACGCAGTATTTT. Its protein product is CSVRSPDTQYF.

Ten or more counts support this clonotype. CDR3 sequence (DNA): TGTGCCAGCTCACCACAGGGGGCCCTACACACTGAAGCTTTCTTT. Its translation: CASSPQGALHTEAFF. The V gene is TRBV18, the J gene TRBJ1-1; 7 positions agree with TRBD1. The CDR3 has 15 amino acids. Unmatched junction bases numbered 5, after V lost 1 base and J lost 3 bases. CDR1 is KGHSH, CDR2 LQKENI, per germline.

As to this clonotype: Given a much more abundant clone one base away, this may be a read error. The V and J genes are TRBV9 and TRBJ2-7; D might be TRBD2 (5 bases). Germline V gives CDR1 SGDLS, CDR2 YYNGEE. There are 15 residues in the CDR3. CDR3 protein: CASGVEPRGSYEQYF. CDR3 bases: TGTGCCAGCGGCGTAGAGCCCAGAGGGTCCTACGAGCAGTACTTC. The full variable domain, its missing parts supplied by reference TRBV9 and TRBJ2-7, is DSGVTQTPKHLITATGQRVTLRCSPRSGDLSVYWYQQSLDQGLQFLIQYYNGEERAKGNILERFSAQQFPDLHSELNLSSLELGDSALYFCASGVEPRGSYEQYFGPGTRLTVT.

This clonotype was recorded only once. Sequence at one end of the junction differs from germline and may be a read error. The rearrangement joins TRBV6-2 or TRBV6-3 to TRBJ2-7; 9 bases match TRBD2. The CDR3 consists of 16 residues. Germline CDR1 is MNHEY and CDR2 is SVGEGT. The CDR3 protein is CASRYGAGGSRGEQYF. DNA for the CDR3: TGTGCCAGCCGTTACGGCGCGGGAGGGTCGCGAGGCGAGCAGTACTTC.

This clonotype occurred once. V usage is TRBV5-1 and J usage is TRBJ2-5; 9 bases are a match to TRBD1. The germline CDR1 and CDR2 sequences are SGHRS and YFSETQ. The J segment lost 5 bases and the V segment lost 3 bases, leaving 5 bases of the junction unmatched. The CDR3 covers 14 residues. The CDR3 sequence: CASSSSGQGETQYF. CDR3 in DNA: TGCGCCAGCAGCTCGTCGGGACAGGGTGAGACCCAGTACTTC. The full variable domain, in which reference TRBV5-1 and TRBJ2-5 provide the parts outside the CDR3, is KAGVTQTPRYLIKTRGQQVTLSCSPISGHRSVSWYQQTPGQGLQFLFEYFSETQRNKGNFPGRFSGRQFSNSRSEMNVSTLELGDSALYLCASSSSGQGETQYFGPGTRLLVL.

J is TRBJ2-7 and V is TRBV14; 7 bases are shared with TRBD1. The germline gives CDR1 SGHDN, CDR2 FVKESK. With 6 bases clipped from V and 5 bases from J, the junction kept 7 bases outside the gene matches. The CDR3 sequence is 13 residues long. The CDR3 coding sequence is TGTGCCAGCAGAGAGACAGGGTATGACGAGCAGTACTTC. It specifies CASRETGYDEQYF.